This T cell receptor (beta chain) was obtained from a study of T cell responses to AZD1222 COVID-19 vaccine. Only in-frame clones appear in the TCRdb table, and some are missing; sequencing was by immunoSEQ multiplex PCR. The sample consists of roughly 150,000 clones, less than 95% of them appearing once. Trimming cost V 3 bases and J 6 bases, with 12 bases left between them. Looked up from germline, CDR1 is MRHNA and CDR2 is SNTAGT. This CDR3 contains 14 residues. V is TRBV6-4 and J is TRBJ2-1; TRBD2 is a possible D gene (6 bases). The TCR was taken from an adult who received the AZD1222 COVID-19 vaccine. This material consisted of peripheral blood, taken 28 days after the second AZD1222 dose. CDR3 loop: CASSDLGGSNEQFF. CDR3 DNA: TGTGCCAGCAGTGATCTCGGGGGATCCAATGAGCAGTTCTTC.